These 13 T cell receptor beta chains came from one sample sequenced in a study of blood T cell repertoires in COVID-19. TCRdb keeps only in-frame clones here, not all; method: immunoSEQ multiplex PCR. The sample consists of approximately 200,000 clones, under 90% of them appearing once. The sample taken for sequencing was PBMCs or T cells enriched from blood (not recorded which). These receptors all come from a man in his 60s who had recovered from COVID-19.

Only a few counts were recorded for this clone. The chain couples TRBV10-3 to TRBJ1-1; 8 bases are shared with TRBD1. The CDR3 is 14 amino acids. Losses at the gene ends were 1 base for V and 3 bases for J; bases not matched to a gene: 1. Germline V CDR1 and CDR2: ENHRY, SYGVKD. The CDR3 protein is CAISEYRGDTEAFF. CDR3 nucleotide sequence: TGTGCCATCAGTGAGTACAGGGGGGACACTGAAGCTTTCTTT.

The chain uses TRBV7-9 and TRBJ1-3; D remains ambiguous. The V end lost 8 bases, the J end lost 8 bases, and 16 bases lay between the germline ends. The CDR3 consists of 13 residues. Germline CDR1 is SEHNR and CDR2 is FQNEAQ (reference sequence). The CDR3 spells CASLRENYDTIYF. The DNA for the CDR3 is TGTGCCAGCTTGCGGGAAAACTACGACACCATATATTTT.

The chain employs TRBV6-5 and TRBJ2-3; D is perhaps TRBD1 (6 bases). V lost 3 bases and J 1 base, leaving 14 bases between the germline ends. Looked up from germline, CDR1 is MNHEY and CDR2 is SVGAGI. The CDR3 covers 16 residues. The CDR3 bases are TGTGCCAGCAGTTATGACGGGACAAAGCGCACAGATACGCAGTATTTT. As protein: CASSYDGTKRTDTQYF.

The CDR3: CASSLYRDTEAFF. For the CDR3, the DNA is TGTGCCAGCAGTTTGTACAGGGACACTGAAGCTTTCTTT. This rearrangement joins TRBV12-3 or TRBV12-4 to TRBJ1-1, with D possibly TRBD1 on 6 matching bases. With 3 bases removed from V and 3 bases from J, the gap between germline ends came to 8 bases. The CDR3 sequence is 13 residues long.

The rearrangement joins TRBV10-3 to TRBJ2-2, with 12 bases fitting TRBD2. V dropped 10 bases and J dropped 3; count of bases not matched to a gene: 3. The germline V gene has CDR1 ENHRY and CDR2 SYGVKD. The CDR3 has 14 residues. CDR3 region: CASRLAGDTGELFF. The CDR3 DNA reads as TGTGCCAGCCGACTAGCGGGGGACACCGGGGAGCTGTTTTTT.

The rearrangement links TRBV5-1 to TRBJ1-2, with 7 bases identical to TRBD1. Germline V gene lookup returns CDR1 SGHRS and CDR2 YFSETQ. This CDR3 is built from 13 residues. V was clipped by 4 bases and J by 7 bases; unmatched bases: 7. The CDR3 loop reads CASSGVGGGGYTF. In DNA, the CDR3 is TGCGCCAGCAGCGGAGTAGGGGGCGGTGGCTACACCTTC.

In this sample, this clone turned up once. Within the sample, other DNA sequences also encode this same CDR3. The CDR3, as DNA: TGTGCCAGCAGCTTAACGGGGGACACTGAAGCTTTCTTT. Its protein product is CASSLTGDTEAFF. This chain links TRBV7-9 with TRBJ1-1, with D perhaps TRBD1 (5 bases). Trimming removed 2 bases at V and 3 bases at J, with 7 bases between. The CDR3 spans 13 residues. Germline CDR1 SEHNR, CDR2 FQNEAQ (reference sequence).

In nucleotides, the CDR3 is TGTGCCACCCAGACAGGGGCTGGGGCCAACGTCCTGACTTTC. Residues: CATQTGAGANVLTF. The rearrangement joins TRBV19 to TRBJ2-6; 8 positions agree with TRBD1. With 10 bases clipped from V and 2 bases from J, the junction kept 4 bases outside the gene matches. The CDR3 loop spans 14 amino acids. Germline V CDR1 and CDR2: LNHDA, SQIVND (reference sequence).

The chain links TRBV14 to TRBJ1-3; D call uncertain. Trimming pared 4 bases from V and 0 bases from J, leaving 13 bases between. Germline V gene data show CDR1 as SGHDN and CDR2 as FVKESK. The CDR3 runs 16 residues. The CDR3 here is CASSPGKLRSGNTIYF. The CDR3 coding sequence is TGTGCCAGCAGCCCCGGTAAACTCCGCTCTGGAAACACCATATATTTT.

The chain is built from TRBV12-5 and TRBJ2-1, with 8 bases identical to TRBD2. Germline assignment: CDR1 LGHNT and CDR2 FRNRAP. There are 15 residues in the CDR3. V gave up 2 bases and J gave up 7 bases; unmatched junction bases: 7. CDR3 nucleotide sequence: TGTGCTAGTGGTTTGCGGGGGGGCCGTGAAAATGAGCAGTTCTTC. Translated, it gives CASGLRGGRENEQFF.

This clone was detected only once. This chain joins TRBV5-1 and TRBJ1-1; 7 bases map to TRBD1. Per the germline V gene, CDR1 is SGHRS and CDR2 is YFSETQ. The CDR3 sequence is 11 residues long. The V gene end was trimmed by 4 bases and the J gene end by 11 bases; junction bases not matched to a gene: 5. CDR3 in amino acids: CASSAPGGAFF. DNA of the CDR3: TGCGCCAGCAGCGCCCCAGGGGGGGCTTTCTTT. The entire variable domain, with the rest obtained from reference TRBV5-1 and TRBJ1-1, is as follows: KAGVTQTPRYLIKTRGQQVTLSCSPISGHRSVSWYQQTPGQGLQFLFEYFSETQRNKGNFPGRFSGRQFSNSRSEMNVSTLELGDSALYLCASSAPGGAFFGQGTRLTVV.

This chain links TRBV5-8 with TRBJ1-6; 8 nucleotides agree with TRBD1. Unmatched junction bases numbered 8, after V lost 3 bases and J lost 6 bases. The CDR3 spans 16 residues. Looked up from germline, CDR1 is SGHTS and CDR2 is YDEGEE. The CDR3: CASSWKGTGGNSPLHF. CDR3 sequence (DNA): TGTGCCAGCAGCTGGAAGGGGACAGGAGGTAATTCACCCCTCCACTTT.

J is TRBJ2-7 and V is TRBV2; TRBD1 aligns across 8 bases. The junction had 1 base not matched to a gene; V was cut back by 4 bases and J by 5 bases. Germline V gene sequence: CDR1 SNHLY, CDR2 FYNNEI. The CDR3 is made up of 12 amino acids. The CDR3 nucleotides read TGTGCCAGCAGTGTGACAGGGGACGAGCAGTACTTC. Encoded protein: CASSVTGDEQYF.